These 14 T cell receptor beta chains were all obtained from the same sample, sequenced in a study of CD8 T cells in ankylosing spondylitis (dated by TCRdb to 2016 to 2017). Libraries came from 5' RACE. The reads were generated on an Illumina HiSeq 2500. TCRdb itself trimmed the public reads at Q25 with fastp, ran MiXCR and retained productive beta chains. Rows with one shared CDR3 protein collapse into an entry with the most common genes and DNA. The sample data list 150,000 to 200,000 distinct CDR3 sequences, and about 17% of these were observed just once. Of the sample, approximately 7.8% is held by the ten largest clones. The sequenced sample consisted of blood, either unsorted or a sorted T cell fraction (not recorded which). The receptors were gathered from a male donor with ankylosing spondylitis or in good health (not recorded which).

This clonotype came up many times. CDR3 residues: CASSVAGTGLTNTEAFF. The DNA of the CDR3 is TGCGCCAGCAGTGTAGCCGGGACAGGGCTGACGAACACTGAAGCTTTCTTT. V is TRBV5-1 and J is TRBJ1-1; 9 bases fit TRBD1. Germline CDR1 reads SGHRS; CDR2 reads YFSETQ. Trimming cost V 5 bases and J 1 base; bases outside gene matches: 12. This CDR3 comprises 17 residues.

As DNA, the CDR3 is TGTGCCAGCAGTGCCGCCAGGGGAAGCTCTGGAAACACCATATATTTT. It translates to CASSAARGSSGNTIYF. The V and J genes are TRBV6-1 and TRBJ1-3; possible D gene TRBD1, 6 bases. This CDR3 comprises 16 residues. Trimming left V 4 bases short and J 0 bases short, with 13 bases between. The germline gives CDR1 MNHNS, CDR2 SASEGT.

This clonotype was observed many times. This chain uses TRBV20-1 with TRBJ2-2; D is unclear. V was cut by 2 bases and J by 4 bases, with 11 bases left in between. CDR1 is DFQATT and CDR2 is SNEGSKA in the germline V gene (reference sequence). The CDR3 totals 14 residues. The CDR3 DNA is TGCAGTGCTAGATTTCCCCCTAGCACCGGGGAGCTGTTTTTT. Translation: CSARFPPSTGELFF.

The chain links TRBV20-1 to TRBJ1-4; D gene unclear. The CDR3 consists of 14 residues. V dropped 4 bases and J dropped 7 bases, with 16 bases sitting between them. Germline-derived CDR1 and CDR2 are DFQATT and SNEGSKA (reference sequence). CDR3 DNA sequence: TGCAGTGCTACCTTTCGCTTGGGCGGTGAAAAACTGTTTTTT. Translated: CSATFRLGGEKLFF.

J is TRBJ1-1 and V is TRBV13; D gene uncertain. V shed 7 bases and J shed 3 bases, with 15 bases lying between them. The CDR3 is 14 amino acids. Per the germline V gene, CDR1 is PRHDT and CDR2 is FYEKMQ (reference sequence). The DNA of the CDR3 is TGTGCCAGCACCCCGAGAAACGCTGACACTGAAGCTTTCTTT. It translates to CASTPRNADTEAFF.

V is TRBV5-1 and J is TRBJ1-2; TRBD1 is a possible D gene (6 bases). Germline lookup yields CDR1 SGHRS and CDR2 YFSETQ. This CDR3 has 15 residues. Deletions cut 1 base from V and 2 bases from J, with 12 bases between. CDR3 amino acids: CASSLTPGQNYGYTF. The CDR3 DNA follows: TGCGCCAGCAGCTTGACCCCTGGACAGAACTATGGCTACACCTTC.

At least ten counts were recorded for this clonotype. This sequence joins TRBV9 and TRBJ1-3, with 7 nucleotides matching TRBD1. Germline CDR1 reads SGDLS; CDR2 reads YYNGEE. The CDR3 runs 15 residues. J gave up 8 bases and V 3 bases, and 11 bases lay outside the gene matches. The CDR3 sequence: CASSESGTAEHTIYF. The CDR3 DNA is TGTGCCAGCAGCGAGTCCGGGACAGCTGAACACACCATATATTTT.

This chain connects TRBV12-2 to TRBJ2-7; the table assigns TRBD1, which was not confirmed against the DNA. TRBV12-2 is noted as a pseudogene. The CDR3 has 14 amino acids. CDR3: CASRLDGQTYEQYF. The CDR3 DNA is TGTGCAAGTCGCTTGGACGGACAGACCTACGAGCAGTACTTC.

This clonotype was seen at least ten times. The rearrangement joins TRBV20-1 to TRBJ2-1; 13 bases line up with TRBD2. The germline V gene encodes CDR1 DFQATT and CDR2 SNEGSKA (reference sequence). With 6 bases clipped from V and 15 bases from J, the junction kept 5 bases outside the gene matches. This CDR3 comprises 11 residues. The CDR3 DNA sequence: TGCAGTGCGCCGACTAGCGGGAGGCCGTTCTTC. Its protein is CSAPTSGRPFF.

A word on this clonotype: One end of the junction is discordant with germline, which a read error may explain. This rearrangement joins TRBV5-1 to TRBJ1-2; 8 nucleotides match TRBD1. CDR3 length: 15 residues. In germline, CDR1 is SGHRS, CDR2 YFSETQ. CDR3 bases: TGCGCCGGCAGCGCAAGGGGACAGGAGGGACGTGGCTACACCTTC. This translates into CAGSARGQEGRGYTF.

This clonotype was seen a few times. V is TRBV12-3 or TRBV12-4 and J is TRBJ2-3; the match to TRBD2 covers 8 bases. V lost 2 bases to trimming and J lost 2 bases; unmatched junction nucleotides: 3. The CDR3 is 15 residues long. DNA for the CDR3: TGTGCCAGCAGTTTACGCGGGAGGTCCACAGATACGCAGTATTTT. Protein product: CASSLRGRSTDTQYF.

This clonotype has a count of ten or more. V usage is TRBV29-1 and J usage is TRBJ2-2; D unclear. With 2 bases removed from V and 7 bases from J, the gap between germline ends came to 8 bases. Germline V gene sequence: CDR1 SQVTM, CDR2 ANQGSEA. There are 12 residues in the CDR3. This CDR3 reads CSVEKGYGELFF. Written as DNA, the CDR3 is TGCAGCGTTGAAAAAGGATACGGGGAGCTGTTTTTT.

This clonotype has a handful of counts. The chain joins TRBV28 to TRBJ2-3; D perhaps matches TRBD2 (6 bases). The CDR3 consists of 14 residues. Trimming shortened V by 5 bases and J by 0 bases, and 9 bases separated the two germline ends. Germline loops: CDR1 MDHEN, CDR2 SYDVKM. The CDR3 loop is CASSERASTDTQYF. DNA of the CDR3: TGTGCCAGCAGTGAGCGGGCTAGCACAGATACGCAGTATTTT.

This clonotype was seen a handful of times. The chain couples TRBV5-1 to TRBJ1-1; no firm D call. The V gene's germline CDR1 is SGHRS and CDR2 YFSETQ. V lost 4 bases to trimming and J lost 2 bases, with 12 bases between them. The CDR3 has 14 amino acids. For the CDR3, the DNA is TGCGCCAGCAGCCGGGGAACTTCAAACACTGAAGCTTTCTTT. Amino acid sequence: CASSRGTSNTEAFF.